This TCR beta chain was identified in a study of cytomegalovirus exposure and HLA in healthy donors. Study in general: Early release data held about 92 million unique TCRs from HLA-typed donors.

Study-wide results and limits: Later, an analysis found that common viral pathogens appeared to be linked with several of the most significant clusters.

As for this clone: The antigen is undetermined.

PCR was performed using 60 Vbeta and 13 Jbeta primers. The protocol was immunoSEQ multiplex PCR, while the TCRdb copy is restricted to in-frame clones and leaves out a portion. This sample's table has 45,000 or so clones. This clonotype was sampled from a male donor in good health and CMV-seronegative. Sequencing was performed on PBMCs.

The CDR3 reads CASSLAGDSNQPQHF. The CDR3 DNA reads as TGCGCCAGCAGCTTGGCAGGGGATAGCAATCAGCCCCAGCATTTT. The chain combines TRBV5-1 with TRBJ1-5, with TRBD1 as a possible D gene (6 bases). Per germline, CDR1 SGHRS and CDR2 YFSETQ. The germline V and J ends were trimmed by 0 bases and 0 bases, with 7 bases remaining between them. This CDR3 is 15 amino acids long.